Listed below are T cell receptor beta chains from one sample, sequenced in a study of CD8 T cells in Susac syndrome. TCRdb re-derived calls from the immunoSEQ multiplex PCR reads in MiXCR, one entry per CDR3 protein. This repertoire shows 140,000 or so distinct CDR3 sequences, roughly 95% found once; its top ten account for 0.11%. The sequenced sample consisted of CD4+ T cells from PBMCs. The receptor source for this set is a human donor with multiple sclerosis. Both conserved end residues are part of each CDR3. Each record gives: V gene, clone size, J gene, D gene, CDR3 DNA, CDR3 protein. The D gene is left open where the match is weak. Size is stated for part of the rows, as once, few or many counts, or as a class when the clone is expanded.

TRBV12-3/TRBV12-4	-	TRBJ1-1	TRBD1	TGTGCCAGCAGTCAGACAGGGTCGCTGATGATGGCTTTCTTT	CASSQTGSLMMAFF
TRBV7-2	-	TRBJ2-3	-	TGTGCCAGCAGCTTAAGGGTAGATACGCAGTATTTT	CASSLRVDTQYF
TRBV28	-	TRBJ1-5	TRBD1	TGTGCCAGCAGGAGGGACAGGGGCTTCAATCAGCCCCAGCATTTT	CASRRDRGFNQPQHF
TRBV13	-	TRBJ2-7	TRBD1	TGTGCCAGCAGCTTAACGGGACAGGGTCGGTACGAGCAGTACTTC	CASSLTGQGRYEQYF
TRBV29-1	once	TRBJ2-1	-	TGCAGCGTTGAGAGAGGATACAATGAGCAGTTCTTC	CSVERGYNEQFF
TRBV24-1	-	TRBJ2-1	TRBD1	TGTGCCACCAGTGACCTCAAGGGACAGGGTTCCTACAATGAGCAGTTCTTC	CATSDLKGQGSYNEQFF
TRBV20-1	once	TRBJ1-1	-	TGCAGTGCTAGAGTCAAGAACACTGAAGCTTTCTTT	CSARVKNTEAFF
TRBV7-2	once	TRBJ1-1	TRBD1	TGTGCCAGCAGCACGGGACAGTGGGTGAACACTGAAGCTTTCTTT	CASSTGQWVNTEAFF
TRBV20-1	once	TRBJ1-5	TRBD1	TGCAGTGCCCCGACAGGGAATCAGCCCCAGCATTTT	CSAPTGNQPQHF
TRBV9	-	TRBJ2-3	TRBD2	TGTGCCAGCAGCCCGAGGGAGGGGACAGATACGCAGTATTTT	CASSPREGTDTQYF
TRBV28	once	TRBJ2-7	TRBD2	TGTGCCAGCAGTTTTTCCATCGGGAGGAACTCCTACGAGCAGTACTTC	CASSFSIGRNSYEQYF
TRBV6-2/TRBV6-3	-	TRBJ2-1	-	TGTGCCAGCAGAAGGGACATGTACAATGAGCAGTTCTTC	CASRRDMYNEQFF
TRBV29-1	-	TRBJ2-1	-	TGCAGCGTTGGGGACCCTAACTACAATGAGCAGTTCTTC	CSVGDPNYNEQFF
TRBV5-1	-	TRBJ1-1	-	TGCGCCAGCAGCTTGAGTTGGAACACTGAAGCTTTCTTT	CASSLSWNTEAFF
TRBV20-1	-	TRBJ2-6	-	TGCAGTGCTAGTTGGGGCAGGAGTTACTCTGGGGCCAACGTCCTGACTTTC	CSASWGRSYSGANVLTF
TRBV12-3/TRBV12-4	-	TRBJ1-1	-	TGTGCCAGCAGTCCTAGGCCCGAATTTAGAGCTTTCTTT	CASSPRPEFRAFF
TRBV30	-	TRBJ1-4	-	TGTGCCTGGAGTAGGGGATTAGGGGAAAAACTGTTTTTT	CAWSRGLGEKLFF
TRBV20-1	-	TRBJ2-7	TRBD2	TGCAGTGCTAGAGATCTAGGGACTAGCCGGAACGAGCAGTACTTC	CSARDLGTSRNEQYF
TRBV20-1	-	TRBJ1-2	-	TGCAGTGCTCTACACAGGGAAGGCTACACCTTC	CSALHREGYTF
TRBV11-2	-	TRBJ2-1	-	TGTGCCAGCAGCTTACTCCCCGGCCGGAGAAACAATGAGCAGTTCTTC	CASSLLPGRRNNEQFF
TRBV15	-	TRBJ2-2	TRBD1	TGTGCCACAGTAGGGACAGGGGGCGACACCGGGGAGCTGTTTTTT	CATVGTGGDTGELFF
TRBV30	-	TRBJ1-6	-	TGTGCCTGGAGTTCTGGAGGAGACAATTCACCCCTCCACTTT	CAWSSGGDNSPLHF
TRBV20-1	-	TRBJ2-3	TRBD1	TGCAGTGCTAGTGACTTAGGCAGGGACAGAGATACGCAGTATTTT	CSASDLGRDRDTQYF
TRBV29-1	-	TRBJ1-1	-	TGCAGCGTTGGGAGCCATTTCTTT	CSVGSHFF
TRBV5-1	-	TRBJ1-1	-	TGCGCCAGCAGCTTGGGACTTTGGGGCACTGAAGCTTTCTTT	CASSLGLWGTEAFF
TRBV24-1	-	TRBJ1-5	-	TGTGCCACCAGTCCGGGGTTCCACAATCAGCCCCAGCATTTT	CATSPGFHNQPQHF
TRBV20-1	-	TRBJ2-1	-	TGCAGTGCTAGAGATCTAGTTGAGGGGAATACGCATGAGCAGTTCTTC	CSARDLVEGNTHEQFF
TRBV15	-	TRBJ2-3	-	TGTGCCACCAGCTCGGCGGTGGGGGGCCGCACGCAGTATTTT	CATSSAVGGRTQYF
TRBV28	-	TRBJ2-2	TRBD2	TGTGCCAGCAGTTCCTACGTACTAGCGGGAGGGGCGACTGGGGAGCTGTTTTTT	CASSSYVLAGGATGELFF
TRBV28	-	TRBJ2-7	-	TGTGCCAGCAGTTTGTCCTCCCTAGTATCTCACGAGCAGTACTTC	CASSLSSLVSHEQYF
TRBV11-2	-	TRBJ2-3	-	TGTGCCAGCAGCTTAGGATTACTAGAGGGGACAGATACGCAGTATTTT	CASSLGLLEGTDTQYF
TRBV24-1	-	TRBJ2-1	TRBD2	TGTGCCACCAGCCTAAGCGGGAGGGACAAATTTACTTTTTACAATGAGCAGTTCTTC	CATSLSGRDKFTFYNEQFF
TRBV4-2	-	TRBJ2-5	-	TGTGCCAGCAGCCCAAGCGTGTCCTCGGAGACCCAGTACTTC	CASSPSVSSETQYF
TRBV20-1	-	TRBJ2-3	-	TGCAGTGCCCCTTCCAGGCGGGCCAAGACAGATACGCAGTATTTT	CSAPSRRAKTDTQYF
TRBV7-2	-	TRBJ1-2	-	TGTGCCAGCAGCTTGGTGCCCAGCCGCCGTGGCTACACCTTC	CASSLVPSRRGYTF
TRBV3-1	-	TRBJ1-2	TRBD1	TGTGCCAGCAGCCAGACAGGGGTCTATGGCTACACCTTC	CASSQTGVYGYTF
TRBV29-1	-	TRBJ2-5	TRBD1	TGCAGCGTTGAAACGGACAGGGGGCGGTCAGAGACCCAGTACTTC	CSVETDRGRSETQYF
TRBV20-1	-	TRBJ1-2	-	TGCAGTGCCCGTCGGGGGGCTATGGATGGCTACACCTTC	CSARRGAMDGYTF
TRBV9	-	TRBJ1-6	-	TGTGCCAGCAGCGGTCAGGGGCTCTATAATTCACCCCTCCACTTT	CASSGQGLYNSPLHF
TRBV28	-	TRBJ1-2	-	TGTGCCAGCAGTTTATCAGGGAATGGCTACACCTTC	CASSLSGNGYTF
TRBV6-8	few	TRBJ2-5	TRBD2	TGTGCCAGCAGTTACGGACTAGCGGGAGCAGAGACCCAGTACTTC	CASSYGLAGAETQYF